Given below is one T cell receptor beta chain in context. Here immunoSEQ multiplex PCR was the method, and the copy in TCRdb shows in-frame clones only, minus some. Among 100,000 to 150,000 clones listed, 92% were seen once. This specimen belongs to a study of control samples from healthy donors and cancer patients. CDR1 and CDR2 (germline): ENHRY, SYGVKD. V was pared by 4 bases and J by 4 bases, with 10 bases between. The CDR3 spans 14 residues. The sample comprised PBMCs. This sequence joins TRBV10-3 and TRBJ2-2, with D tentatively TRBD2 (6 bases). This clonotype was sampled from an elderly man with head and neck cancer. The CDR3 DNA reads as TGTGCCATCAGTGGCTCCGGGGGCACCGGGGAGCTGTTTTTT. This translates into CAISGSGGTGELFF.